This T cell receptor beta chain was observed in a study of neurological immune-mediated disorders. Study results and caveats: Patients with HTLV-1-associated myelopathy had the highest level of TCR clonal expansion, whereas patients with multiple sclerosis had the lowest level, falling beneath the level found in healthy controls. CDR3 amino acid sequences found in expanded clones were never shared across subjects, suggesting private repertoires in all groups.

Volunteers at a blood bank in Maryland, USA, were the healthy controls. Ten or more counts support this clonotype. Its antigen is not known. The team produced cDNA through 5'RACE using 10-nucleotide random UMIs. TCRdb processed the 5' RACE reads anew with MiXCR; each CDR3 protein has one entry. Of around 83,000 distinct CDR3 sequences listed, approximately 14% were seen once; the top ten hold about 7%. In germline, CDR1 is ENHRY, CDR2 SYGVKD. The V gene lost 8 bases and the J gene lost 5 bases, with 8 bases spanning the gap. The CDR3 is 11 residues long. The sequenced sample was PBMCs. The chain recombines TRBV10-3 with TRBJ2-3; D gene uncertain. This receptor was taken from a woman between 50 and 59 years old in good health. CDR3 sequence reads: CAILNGDTQYF. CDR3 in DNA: TGTGCCATCCTCAACGGAGATACGCAGTATTTT.